This T cell receptor (beta chain) was captured in a study of shared clonotypes between healthy human individuals. For this clone: As yet, its antigen is unknown.

Profiled with immunoSEQ multiplex PCR; TCRdb holds only in-frame clones, not every one. The table records about 560,000 clones, roughly 79% of them present only once. The study used 100 million or so PBMCs per unsorted sample for genomic DNA. This CDR3 contains 14 residues. Germline V gives CDR1 SQVTM, CDR2 ANQGSEA. Study findings and constraints: Read depth was anticipated to influence clonotype sharing among donors.

The receptor was isolated from a woman aged 40 to 50 in good health. Some clones in this sample may be carry-over from other donors' samples. The sample taken for sequencing was PBMCs. V gene TRBV29-1 combines with J gene TRBJ2-3; 9 bases are a match to TRBD2. CDR3 region: CSIQTSGRTDTQYF. The CDR3 DNA is TGCAGTATACAGACTAGCGGCCGCACAGATACGCAGTATTTT.